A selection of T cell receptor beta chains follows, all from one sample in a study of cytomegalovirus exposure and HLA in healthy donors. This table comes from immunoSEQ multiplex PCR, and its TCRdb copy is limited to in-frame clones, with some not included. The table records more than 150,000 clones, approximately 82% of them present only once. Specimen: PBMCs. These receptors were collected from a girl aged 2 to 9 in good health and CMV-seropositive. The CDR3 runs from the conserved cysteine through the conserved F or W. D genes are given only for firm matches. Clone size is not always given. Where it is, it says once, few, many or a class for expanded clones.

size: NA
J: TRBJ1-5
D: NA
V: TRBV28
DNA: TGTGCCAGCAGTTTGCCCCTGCAGGGTCAGCCCCAGCATTTT
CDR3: CASSLPLQGQPQHF

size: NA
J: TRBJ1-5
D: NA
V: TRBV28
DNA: TGTGCCAGCAGTTTCCTCCGAGGTCAGCCCCAGCATTTT
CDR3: CASSFLRGQPQHF

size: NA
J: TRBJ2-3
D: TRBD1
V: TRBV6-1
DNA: TGTGCCAGCAGTTCACGACAGGGGGAAGGAGATACGCAGTATTTT
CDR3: CASSSRQGEGDTQYF

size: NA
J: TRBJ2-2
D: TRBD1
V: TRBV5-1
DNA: TGCGCCAGCAGCTCAGGACAGGGGGCAGGGGAGCTGTTTTTT
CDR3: CASSSGQGAGELFF

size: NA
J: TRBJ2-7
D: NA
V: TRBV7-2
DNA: TGTGCCAGCAGCCCCTCAGCGGGCGACTACGAGCAGTACTTC
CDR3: CASSPSAGDYEQYF

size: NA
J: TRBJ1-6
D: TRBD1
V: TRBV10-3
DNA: TGTGCCAGTTCTTCCAGGACAGGGCCTAATTCACCCCTCCACTTT
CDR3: CASSSRTGPNSPLHF

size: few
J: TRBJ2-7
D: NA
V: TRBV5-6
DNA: TGTGCCAGCAGCTTGAGCCTAAATCACGAGCAGTACTTC
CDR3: CASSLSLNHEQYF

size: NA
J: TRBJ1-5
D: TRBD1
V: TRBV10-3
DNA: TGTGCCATCAGTGATGAGGGGGCTATGGATCAGCCCCAGCATTTT
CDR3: CAISDEGAMDQPQHF

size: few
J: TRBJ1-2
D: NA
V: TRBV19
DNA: TGTGCCAGTAGTGGCTCCGGGTTGTTGGGCTATGGCTACACCTTC
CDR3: CASSGSGLLGYGYTF

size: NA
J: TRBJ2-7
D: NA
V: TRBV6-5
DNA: TGTGCCAGCCGACAAGGAGGGAATCTACTCTACGAGCAGTACTTC
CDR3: CASRQGGNLLYEQYF

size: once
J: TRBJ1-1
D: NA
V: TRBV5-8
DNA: TGTGCCAGCAGATACGGGGGATGGGGATTGCGCACTGAAGCTTTCTTT
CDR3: CASRYGGWGLRTEAFF

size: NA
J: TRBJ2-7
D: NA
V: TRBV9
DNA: TGTGCCAGCAGCGATCCCTCCGGGACAAACGAGCAGTACTTC
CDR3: CASSDPSGTNEQYF

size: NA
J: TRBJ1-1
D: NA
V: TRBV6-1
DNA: TGTGCCACCGAACTGGCCCGGGGAGGGTCAGCTTTCTTT
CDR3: CATELARGGSAFF

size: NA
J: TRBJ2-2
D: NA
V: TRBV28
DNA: TGTGCCAGCTGGGGGCTCACGAGCACCGGGGAGCTGTTTTTT
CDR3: CASWGLTSTGELFF

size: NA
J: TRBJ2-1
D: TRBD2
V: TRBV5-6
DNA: TGTGCCAGCACCCTACTAGCGGGGGGGCTATTGGGGAGGAATGAGCAGTTCTTC
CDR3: CASTLLAGGLLGRNEQFF

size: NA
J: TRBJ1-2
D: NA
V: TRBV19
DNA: TGTGCCAGTATCGGGGTGGGCGGCTACACCTTC
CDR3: CASIGVGGYTF

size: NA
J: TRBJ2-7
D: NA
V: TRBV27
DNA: TGTGCCAGCAGTTTATCCCGAGGGTCCTACGAGCAGTACTTC
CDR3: CASSLSRGSYEQYF

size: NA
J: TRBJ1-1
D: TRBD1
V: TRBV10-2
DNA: TGCGCCAGCAGGAGGTTGTTGGACAGGGAGACCACTGAAGCTTTCTTT
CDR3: CASRRLLDRETTEAFF

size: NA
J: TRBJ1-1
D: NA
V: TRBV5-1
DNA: TGCGCCAGCAGCTTCGTGCTCGGGCGGGTCACTGAAGCTTTCTTT
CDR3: CASSFVLGRVTEAFF

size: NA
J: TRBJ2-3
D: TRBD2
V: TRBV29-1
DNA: TGCAGCGTTGAAGTCGGGAGGTCCACAGATACGCAGTATTTT
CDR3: CSVEVGRSTDTQYF

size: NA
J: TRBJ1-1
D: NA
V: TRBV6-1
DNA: TGTGCCAGCAGTGAAGGTTGGGGAGGGAACACTGAAGCTTTCTTT
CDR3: CASSEGWGGNTEAFF

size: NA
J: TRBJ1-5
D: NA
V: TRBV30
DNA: TGTGCCCTGTCCAGGGGCGATAATCAGCCCCAGCATTTT
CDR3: CALSRGDNQPQHF